This T cell receptor (beta chain) is from a study of T cell responses to AZD1222 COVID-19 vaccine. Produced via immunoSEQ multiplex PCR; TCRdb's table is partial and in-frame only. The sample holds around 110,000 clones, roughly nine tenths seen once. The CDR3 totals 18 residues. CDR1 is SGHTA and CDR2 is FQGNSA in the germline V gene. The junction had 9 bases not matched to a gene; V was cut back by 0 bases and J by 2 bases. The sequence was collected from an adult in good health. This material consisted of peripheral blood, taken on day 0 of AZD1222 vaccination. The chain has TRBV7-2 and TRBJ2-3; TRBD2 aligns across 9 bases. CDR3 region: CASSLAPQVAGVTDTQYF. In DNA form, the CDR3 reads TGTGCCAGCAGCTTAGCCCCCCAGGTAGCGGGAGTCACAGATACGCAGTATTTT.